Below, one TCR beta chain is given with its context. Being one base from a much bigger clone, this may be a read error. This sample is part of a study of tumor-infiltrating lymphocytes in primary liver carcinoma. Making TCR beta cDNA involved around 500 ng total RNA and a constant-region primer. What produced the TCR beta libraries was three nested multiplex PCR rounds using slightly modified ARM-PCR. PCR rounds one and two used TRBV1-TRBV30 forward primers with a C-beta reverse primer for around 11 cycles each. TCRdb redid the calling of the multiplex PCR reads with MiXCR, one entry per CDR3 protein. In the table there are around 330,000 distinct CDR3 sequences, approximately 65% of which are singletons. The blood RNA (from unsorted whole blood) was obtained, and germline DNA was also extracted. The CDR3 sequence is 15 residues long. Germline V gives CDR1 SGHAT, CDR2 FQNNGV.

V usage is TRBV11-2 and J usage is TRBJ2-5; no reliable D call. The source of this sequence is a man aged 35 to 55 with primary liver carcinoma and hepatitis B virus infection. The sample comprised peripheral blood. The CDR3 reads CASSLERELAEIQYF. In nucleotides, the CDR3 is TGTGCCAGCAGCTTAGAGAGAGAGCTGGCAGAGATCCAGTACTTC.